This T cell receptor beta chain stems from a study of T-cell reconstitution after alpha-beta-depleted transplantation in children. CDR3 length: 16 residues. Germline lookup yields CDR1 SGHAT and CDR2 FQNNGV. V was pared by 4 bases and J by 5 bases, with 17 bases between. A library of TCRbeta sequences, prepared with unique molecular identifiers, was generated. In TCRdb, the PCR reads were re-called with MiXCR into one record per CDR3 protein. The profile shows under 450,000 distinct CDR3 sequences, about 16% of them singletons. The sequence came from a boy under two years old who had a stem cell transplant for Wiskott-Aldrich syndrome, so the T cells may come from the graft donor. The sample here was PBMCs, mostly from graft donor cells, taken 360 days after TCRalphabeta/CD19-depleted stem cell transplant. The chain combines TRBV11-2 with TRBJ2-2, with D hard to call. CDR3 residues: CASSSVGLDRTGELFF. The CDR3 bases are TGTGCCAGCAGCTCAGTCGGATTGGATCGGACCGGGGAGCTGTTTTTT.